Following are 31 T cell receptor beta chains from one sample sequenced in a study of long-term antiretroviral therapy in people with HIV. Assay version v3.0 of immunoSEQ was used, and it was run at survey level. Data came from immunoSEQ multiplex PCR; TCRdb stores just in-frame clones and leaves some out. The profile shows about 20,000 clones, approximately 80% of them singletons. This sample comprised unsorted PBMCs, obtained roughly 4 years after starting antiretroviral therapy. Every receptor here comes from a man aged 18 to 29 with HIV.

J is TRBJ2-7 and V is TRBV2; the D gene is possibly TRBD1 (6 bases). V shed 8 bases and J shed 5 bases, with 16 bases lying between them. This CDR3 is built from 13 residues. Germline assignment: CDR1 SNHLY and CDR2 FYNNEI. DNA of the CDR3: TGTGCCAGCGATACAGGGAATCGGCACGAGCAGTACTTC. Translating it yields CASDTGNRHEQYF.

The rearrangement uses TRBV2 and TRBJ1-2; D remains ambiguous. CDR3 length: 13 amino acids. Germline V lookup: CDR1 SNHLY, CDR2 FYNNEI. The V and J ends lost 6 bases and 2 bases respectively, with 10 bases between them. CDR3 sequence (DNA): TGTGCCAGCAGCGTCGACGGGAACTATGGCTACACCTTC. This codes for CASSVDGNYGYTF.

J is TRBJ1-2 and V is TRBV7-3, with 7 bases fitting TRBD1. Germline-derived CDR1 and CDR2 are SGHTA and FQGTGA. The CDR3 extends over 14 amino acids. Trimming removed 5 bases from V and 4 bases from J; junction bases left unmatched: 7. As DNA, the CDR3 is TGTGCCAGCAGCCGGGACAGTACGGGCTATGGCTACACCTTC. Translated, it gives CASSRDSTGYGYTF.

The CDR3 DNA reads TGTGCCAGCAGACAAGCTCGGGACTTAACTGGAAACACCATATATTTT. Its translation is CASRQARDLTGNTIYF. J is TRBJ1-3 and V is TRBV11-2, with D possibly TRBD1 on 5 matching bases. V shed 6 bases and J shed 2 bases, with 17 bases lying between them. The CDR3 length is 16 residues. CDR1 and CDR2 (germline): SGHAT, FQNNGV. Full variable domain (remainder filled in from reference TRBV11-2 and TRBJ1-3): EAGVAQSPRYKIIEKRQSVAFWCNPISGHATLYWYQQILGQGPKLLIQFQNNGVVDDSQLPKDRFSAERLKGVDSTLKIQPAKLEDSAVYLCASRQARDLTGNTIYFGEGSWLTVV.

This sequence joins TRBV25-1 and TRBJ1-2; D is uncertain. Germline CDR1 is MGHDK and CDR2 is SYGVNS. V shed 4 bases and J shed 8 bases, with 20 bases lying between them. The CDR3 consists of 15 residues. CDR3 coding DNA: TGTGCCAGCAGTGTAGAAGACCGGGTCAAGGGCGGCTACACCTTC. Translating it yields CASSVEDRVKGGYTF.

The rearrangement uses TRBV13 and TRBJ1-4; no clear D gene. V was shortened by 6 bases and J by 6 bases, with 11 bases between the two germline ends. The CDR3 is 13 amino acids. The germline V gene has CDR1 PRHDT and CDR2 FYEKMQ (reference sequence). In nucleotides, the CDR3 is TGTGCCAGCAGGAGGGAGAACGATGAAAAACTGTTTTTT. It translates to CASRRENDEKLFF.

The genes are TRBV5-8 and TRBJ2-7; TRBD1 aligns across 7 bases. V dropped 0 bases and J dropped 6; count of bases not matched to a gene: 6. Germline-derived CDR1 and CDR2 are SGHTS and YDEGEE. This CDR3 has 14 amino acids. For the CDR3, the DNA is TGTGCCAGCAGCTTGGAGCAGGGGGTCCCCGAGCAGTACTTC. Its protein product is CASSLEQGVPEQYF.

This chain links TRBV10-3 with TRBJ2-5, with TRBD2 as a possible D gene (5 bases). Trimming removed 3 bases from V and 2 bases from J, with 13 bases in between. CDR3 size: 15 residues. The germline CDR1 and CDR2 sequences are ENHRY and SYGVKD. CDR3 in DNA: TGTGCCATCAGTGACCCCCGCCGGGAACAAGAGACCCAGTACTTC. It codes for CAISDPRREQETQYF.

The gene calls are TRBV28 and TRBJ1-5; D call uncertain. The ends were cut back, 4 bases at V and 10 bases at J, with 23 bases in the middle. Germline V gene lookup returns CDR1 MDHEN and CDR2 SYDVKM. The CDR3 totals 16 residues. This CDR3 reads CASSSSWTRVGIPQHF. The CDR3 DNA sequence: TGTGCCAGCAGTTCCTCCTGGACTAGGGTTGGCATTCCCCAGCATTTT. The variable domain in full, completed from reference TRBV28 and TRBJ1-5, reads DVKVTQSSRYLVKRTGEKVFLECVQDMDHENMFWYRQDPGLGLRLIYFSYDVKMKEKGDIPEGYSVSREKKERFSLILESASTNQTSMYLCASSSSWTRVGIPQHFGDGTRLSIL.

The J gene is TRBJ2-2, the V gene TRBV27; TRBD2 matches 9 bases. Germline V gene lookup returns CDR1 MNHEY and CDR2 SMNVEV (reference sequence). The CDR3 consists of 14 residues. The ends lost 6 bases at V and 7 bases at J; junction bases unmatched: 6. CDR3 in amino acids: CASRPGLAIGELFF. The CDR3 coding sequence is TGTGCCAGCAGGCCGGGACTAGCAATCGGGGAGCTGTTTTTT.

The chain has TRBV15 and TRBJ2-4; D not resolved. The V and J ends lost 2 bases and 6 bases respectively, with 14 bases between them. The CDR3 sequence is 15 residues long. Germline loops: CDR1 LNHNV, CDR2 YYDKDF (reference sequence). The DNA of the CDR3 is TGTGCCACCAGCAGACCCCTGGGCGCTAGAAACATTCAGTACTTC. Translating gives CATSRPLGARNIQYF.

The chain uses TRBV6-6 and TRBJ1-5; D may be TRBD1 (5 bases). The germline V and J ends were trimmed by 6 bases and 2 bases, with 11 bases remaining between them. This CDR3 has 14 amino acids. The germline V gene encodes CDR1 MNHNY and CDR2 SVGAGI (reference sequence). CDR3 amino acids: CASSQWGGNQPQHF. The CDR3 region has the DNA TGTGCCAGCAGCCAGTGGGGCGGCAATCAGCCCCAGCATTTT.

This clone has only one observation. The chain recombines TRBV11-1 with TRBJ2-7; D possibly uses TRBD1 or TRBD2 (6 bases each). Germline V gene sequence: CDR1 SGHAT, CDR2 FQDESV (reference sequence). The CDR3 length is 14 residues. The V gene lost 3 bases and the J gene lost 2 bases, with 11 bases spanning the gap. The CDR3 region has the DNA TGTGCCAGCAGCTTTCTCCGGGGGCCCTACGAGCAGTACTTC. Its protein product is CASSFLRGPYEQYF. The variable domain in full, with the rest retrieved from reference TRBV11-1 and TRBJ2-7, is EAEVAQSPRYKITEKSQAVAFWCDPISGHATLYWYRQILGQGPELLVQFQDESVVDDSQLPKDRFSAERLKGVDSTLKIQPAELGDSAMYLCASSFLRGPYEQYFGPGTRLTVT.

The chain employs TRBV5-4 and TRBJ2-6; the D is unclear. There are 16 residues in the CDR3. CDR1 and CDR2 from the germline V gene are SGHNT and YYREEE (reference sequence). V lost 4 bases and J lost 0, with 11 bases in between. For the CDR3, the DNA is TGTGCCAGCAGCCCGGACCGCAGCTCTGGGGCCAACGTCCTGACTTTC. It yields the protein CASSPDRSSGANVLTF.

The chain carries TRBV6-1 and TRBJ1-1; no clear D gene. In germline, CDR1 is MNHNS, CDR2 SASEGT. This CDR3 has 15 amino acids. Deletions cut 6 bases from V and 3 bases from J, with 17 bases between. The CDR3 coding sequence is TGTGCCAGCAGCGTCTGGTCAGCTGAGGACACTGAAGCTTTCTTT. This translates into CASSVWSAEDTEAFF.

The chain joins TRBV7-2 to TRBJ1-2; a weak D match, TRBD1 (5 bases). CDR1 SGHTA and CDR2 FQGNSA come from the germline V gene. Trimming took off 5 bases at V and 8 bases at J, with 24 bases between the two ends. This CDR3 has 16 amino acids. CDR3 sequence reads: CASSTRDWGARGGYTF. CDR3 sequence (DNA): TGTGCCAGCAGCACCCGCGACTGGGGTGCCCGGGGCGGCTACACCTTC.

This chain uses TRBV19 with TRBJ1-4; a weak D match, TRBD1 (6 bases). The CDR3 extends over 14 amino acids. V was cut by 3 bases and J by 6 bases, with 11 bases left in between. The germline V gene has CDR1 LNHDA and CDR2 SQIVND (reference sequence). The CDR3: CASSMGGADEKLFF. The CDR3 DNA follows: TGTGCCAGTAGTATGGGGGGGGCTGATGAAAAACTGTTTTTT.

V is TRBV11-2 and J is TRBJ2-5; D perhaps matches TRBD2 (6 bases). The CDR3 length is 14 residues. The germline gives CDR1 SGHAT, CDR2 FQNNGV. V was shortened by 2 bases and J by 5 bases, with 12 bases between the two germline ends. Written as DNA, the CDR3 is TGTGCCAGCAGCTTATCAGCCAGCGGGGAGACCCAGTACTTC. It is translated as CASSLSASGETQYF.

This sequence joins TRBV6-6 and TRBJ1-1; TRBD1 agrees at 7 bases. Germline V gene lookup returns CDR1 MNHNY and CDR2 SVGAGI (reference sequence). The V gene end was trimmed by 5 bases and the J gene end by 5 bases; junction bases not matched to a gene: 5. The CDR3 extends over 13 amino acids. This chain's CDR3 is CASSGRGRTEAFF. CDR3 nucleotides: TGTGCCAGCAGTGGGAGGGGGCGTACTGAAGCTTTCTTT.

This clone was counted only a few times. The CDR3 here is CAVPGQGLRGYTF. The CDR3 DNA reads as TGTGCGGTCCCGGGACAGGGACTGAGAGGCTACACCTTC. V gene TRBV6-6 combines with J gene TRBJ1-2; 9 bases match TRBD1. Germline CDR1 MNHNY, CDR2 SVGAGI (reference sequence). The CDR3 contains 13 residues.

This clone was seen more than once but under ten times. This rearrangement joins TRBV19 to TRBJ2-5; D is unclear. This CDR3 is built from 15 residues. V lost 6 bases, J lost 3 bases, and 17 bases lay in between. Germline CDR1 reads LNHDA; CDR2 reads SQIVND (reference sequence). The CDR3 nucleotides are TGTGCCAGTAGCAACCGTCCATCACGGGAAGAGACCCAGTACTTC. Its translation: CASSNRPSREETQYF.

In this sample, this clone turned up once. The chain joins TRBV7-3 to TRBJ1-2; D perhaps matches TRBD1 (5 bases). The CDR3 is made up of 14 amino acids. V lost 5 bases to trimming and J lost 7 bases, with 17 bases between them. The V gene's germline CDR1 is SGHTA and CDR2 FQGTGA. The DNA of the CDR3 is TGTGCCAGCAGCCAGGGTGTTGGCGAGACTGGCTACACCTTC. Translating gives CASSQGVGETGYTF.

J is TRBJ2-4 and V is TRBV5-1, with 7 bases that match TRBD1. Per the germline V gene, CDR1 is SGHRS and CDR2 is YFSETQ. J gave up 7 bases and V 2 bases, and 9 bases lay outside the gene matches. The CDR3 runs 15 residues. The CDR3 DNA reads TGCGCCAGCAGCTTCGGGACCACAGGGGTGAACATTCAGTACTTC. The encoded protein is CASSFGTTGVNIQYF. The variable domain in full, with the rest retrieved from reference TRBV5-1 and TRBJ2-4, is KAGVTQTPRYLIKTRGQQVTLSCSPISGHRSVSWYQQTPGQGLQFLFEYFSETQRNKGNFPGRFSGRQFSNSRSEMNVSTLELGDSALYLCASSFGTTGVNIQYFGAGTRLSVL.

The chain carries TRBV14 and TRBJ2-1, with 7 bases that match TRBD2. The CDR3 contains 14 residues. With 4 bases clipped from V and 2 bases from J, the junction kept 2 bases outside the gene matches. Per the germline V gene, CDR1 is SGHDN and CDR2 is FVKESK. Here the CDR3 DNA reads TGTGCCAGCAGCCTGAGCGGGGCCTACAATGAGCAGTTCTTC. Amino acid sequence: CASSLSGAYNEQFF.

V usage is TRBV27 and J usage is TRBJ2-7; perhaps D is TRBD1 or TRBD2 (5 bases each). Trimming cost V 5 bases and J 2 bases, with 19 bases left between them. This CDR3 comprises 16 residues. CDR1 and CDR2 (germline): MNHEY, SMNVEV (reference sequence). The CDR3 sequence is CASSPLYGTAAYEQYF. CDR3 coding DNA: TGTGCCAGCAGTCCGCTCTATGGGACCGCAGCCTACGAGCAGTACTTC.

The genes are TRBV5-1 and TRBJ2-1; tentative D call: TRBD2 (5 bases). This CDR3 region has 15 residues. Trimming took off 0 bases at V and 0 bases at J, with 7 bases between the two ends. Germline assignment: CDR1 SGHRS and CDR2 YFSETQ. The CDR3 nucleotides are TGCGCCAGCAGCTTGGGGACTTCCTCCTACAATGAGCAGTTCTTC. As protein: CASSLGTSSYNEQFF.

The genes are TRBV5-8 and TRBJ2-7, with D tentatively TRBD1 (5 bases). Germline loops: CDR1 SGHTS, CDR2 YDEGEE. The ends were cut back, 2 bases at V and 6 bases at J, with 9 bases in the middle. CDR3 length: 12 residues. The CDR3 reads CASSLTGVEQYF. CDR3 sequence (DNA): TGTGCCAGCAGCTTAACAGGCGTCGAGCAGTACTTC. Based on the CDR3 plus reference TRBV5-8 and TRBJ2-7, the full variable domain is EAGVTQSPTHLIKTRGQQATLRCSPISGHTSVYWYQQALGLGLQFLLWYDEGEERNRGNFPPRFSGRQFPNYSSELNVNALELEDSALYLCASSLTGVEQYFGPGTRLTVT.

The CDR3 DNA sequence: TGTGCCAGCAGCACCCGGAACACTGAAGCTTTCTTT. It specifies CASSTRNTEAFF. The chain has TRBV7-2 and TRBJ1-1; no clear D. CDR3 length: 12 amino acids. Trimming stripped 5 bases from V and 1 base from J, with 5 bases between. The germline gives CDR1 SGHTA, CDR2 FQGNSA.

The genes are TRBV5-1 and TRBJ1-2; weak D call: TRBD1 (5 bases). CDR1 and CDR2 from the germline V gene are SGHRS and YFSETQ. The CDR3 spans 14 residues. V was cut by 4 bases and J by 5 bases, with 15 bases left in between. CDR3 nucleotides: TGCGCCAGCAGCGAGGACACTTCGGGGTATGGCTACACCTTC. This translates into CASSEDTSGYGYTF. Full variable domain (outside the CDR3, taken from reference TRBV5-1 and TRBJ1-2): KAGVTQTPRYLIKTRGQQVTLSCSPISGHRSVSWYQQTPGQGLQFLFEYFSETQRNKGNFPGRFSGRQFSNSRSEMNVSTLELGDSALYLCASSEDTSGYGYTFGSGTRLTVV.

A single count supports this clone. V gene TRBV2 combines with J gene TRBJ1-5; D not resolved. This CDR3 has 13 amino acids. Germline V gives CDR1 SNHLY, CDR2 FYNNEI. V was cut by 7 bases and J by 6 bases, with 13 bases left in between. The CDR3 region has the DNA TGTGCCAGCACCTTGGGCATAGGTCAGCCCCAGCATTTT. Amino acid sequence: CASTLGIGQPQHF.

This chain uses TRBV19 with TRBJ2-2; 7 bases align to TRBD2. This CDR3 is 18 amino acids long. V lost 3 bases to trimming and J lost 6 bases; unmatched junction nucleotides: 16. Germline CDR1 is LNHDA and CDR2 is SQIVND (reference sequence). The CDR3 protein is CASSIFSGGSFTSGELFF. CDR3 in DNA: TGTGCCAGTAGTATTTTTTCGGGAGGAAGCTTTACCTCCGGGGAGCTGTTTTTT.